This T cell receptor (beta chain) came from a study of identical twins. This clonotype appeared many times. The target antigen is unknown. Study-wide findings and caveats: Cord blood's abundant beta clonotypes had fewer insertions, unlike memory repertoires. Twins' surplus sharing was weaker for beta out-of-frame sequences.

A universal primer site was incorporated via template switching, and the cDNA contained unique molecular identifiers. TCRdb re-analysed the 5' RACE reads in MiXCR, keeping a single row per CDR3 protein. The sample lists approximately 690,000 distinct CDR3 sequences, approximately 6% occurring once. CDR1 is SQVTM, CDR2 ANQGSEA, per germline. The length of the CDR3 is 18 residues. Losses at the gene ends were 7 bases for V and 2 bases for J; bases not matched to a gene: 16. Healthy Caucasians were all of the donors. This TCR was recovered from a man aged 18 to 30 in good health. This chain connects TRBV29-1 to TRBJ2-7; 14 bases are shared with TRBD2. Source material: naive T cells sorted from blood. This chain's CDR3 is CSGPGPGLAGVPPYEQYV. The DNA for the CDR3 is TGCAGCGGTCCAGGCCCGGGACTAGCGGGAGTCCCTCCCTACGAGCAGTACGTC.